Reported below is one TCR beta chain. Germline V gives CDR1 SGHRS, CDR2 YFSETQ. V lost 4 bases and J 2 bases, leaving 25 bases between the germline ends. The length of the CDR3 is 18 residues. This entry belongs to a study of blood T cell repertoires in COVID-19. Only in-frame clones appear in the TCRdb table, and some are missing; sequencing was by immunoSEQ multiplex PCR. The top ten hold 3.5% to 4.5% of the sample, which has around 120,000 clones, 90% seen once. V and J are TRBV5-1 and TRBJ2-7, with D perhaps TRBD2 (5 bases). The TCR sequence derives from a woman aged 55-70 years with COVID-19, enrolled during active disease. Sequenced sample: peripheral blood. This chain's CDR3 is CASSRLTRRMAGTYEQYF. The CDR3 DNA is TGCGCCAGCAGCCGCCTAACCCGGAGGATGGCAGGAACCTACGAGCAGTACTTC.